One and the same sample provided the 28 T cell receptor beta chains below, sequenced in a study of blood T cells in healthy people across ages. With a J-beta primer mix and a sample-barcoded 5' primer, a second PCR ran 7 to 11 cycles. From the 5' RACE reads, TCRdb called clonotypes with MiXCR, one entry per CDR3 protein. Of about 2 million distinct CDR3 sequences listed, roughly 50% are singletons. Sequences were obtained from blood. The receptors were sampled from a woman in her 40s in good health.

The chain carries TRBV6-2 or TRBV6-3 and TRBJ2-1, with D maybe TRBD1 (5 bases). The germline CDR1 and CDR2 sequences are MNHEY and SVGEGT. Trimming took off 2 bases at V and 8 bases at J, with 16 bases between the two ends. The CDR3 is 15 amino acids. The CDR3 protein is CASSYESRVDDEQFF. The CDR3 coding sequence is TGTGCCAGCAGTTACGAGTCCAGGGTGGATGATGAGCAGTTCTTC.

Of note for this clonotype: The junction departs from germline at one end; a sequencing error may be responsible. The rearrangement joins TRBV5-1 to TRBJ2-3; D not resolved. The germline V gene has CDR1 SGHRS and CDR2 YFSETQ. The CDR3 runs to 14 residues. In nucleotides, the CDR3 is TGCGCCAGCGGCTTGGCTCAGGGCACAGATACGCAGTATTTT. It specifies CASGLAQGTDTQYF.

This chain links TRBV29-1 with TRBJ2-7, with D unresolved. Between the trimmed V and J ends, which lost 1 base and 0 bases, there was a span of 13 bases. This CDR3 is built from 15 residues. The germline gives CDR1 SQVTM, CDR2 ANQGSEA. The CDR3 region has the DNA TGCAGCGTTGAAGGCGGACCGAATAGCTCCTACGAGCAGTACTTC. Protein sequence: CSVEGGPNSSYEQYF.

The chain combines TRBV28 with TRBJ2-5, with D perhaps given as TRBD1 or TRBD2 (7 bases each). Germline CDR1 MDHEN, CDR2 SYDVKM. The V and J ends lost 6 bases and 1 base respectively, with 18 bases between them. There are 16 residues in the CDR3. The CDR3 is CASRKGRGTAQETQYF. CDR3 nucleotide sequence: TGTGCCAGCAGAAAAGGGAGGGGGACAGCCCAAGAGACCCAGTACTTC.

This clonotype has just a few counts. V usage is TRBV20-1 and J usage is TRBJ1-5, with 9 bases identical to TRBD1. This CDR3 region has 15 residues. The V and J ends lost 5 bases and 8 bases, in that order; junction bases with no gene match: 13. Germline CDR1 is DFQATT and CDR2 is SNEGSKA (reference sequence). CDR3 amino acids: CSAPKRGGQGEPQHF. The CDR3 nucleotides are TGCAGTGCTCCAAAAAGGGGGGGACAGGGTGAGCCCCAGCATTTT.

This clonotype was recorded a few times. The chain combines TRBV7-2 with TRBJ2-3; 10 nucleotides align to TRBD2. The CDR3 spans 20 residues. In germline, CDR1 is SGHTA, CDR2 FQGNSA. The ends lost 6 bases at V and 0 bases at J; junction bases unmatched: 18. CDR3 amino acids: CASSRPGVSGGITSTDTQYF. In nucleotides, the CDR3 is TGTGCCAGCAGTCGTCCGGGGGTTAGCGGGGGGATTACTAGCACAGATACGCAGTATTTT.

This clonotype was seen more than once but under ten times. The rearrangement joins TRBV20-1 to TRBJ2-5; D may correspond to TRBD1 or TRBD2 (5 bases each). V was shortened by 6 bases and J by 5 bases, with 16 bases between the two germline ends. This CDR3 comprises 13 residues. In germline, CDR1 is DFQATT, CDR2 SNEGSKA (reference sequence). DNA for the CDR3: TGCAGTGCAGGAAGAGGGACGAAGGAGACCCAGTACTTC. As protein: CSAGRGTKETQYF.

This clonotype was counted between two and nine times. The V gene is TRBV20-1, the J gene TRBJ2-6, with D tentatively TRBD1 or TRBD2 (5 bases each). The germline CDR1 and CDR2 sequences are DFQATT and SNEGSKA (reference sequence). This CDR3 region has 14 residues. V lost 6 bases and J lost 2, with 11 bases in between. CDR3 nucleotides: TGCAGTGCGGGACCGGGGACTGGGGCCAACGTCCTGACTTTC. Residues: CSAGPGTGANVLTF.

This clonotype was found once. The chain combines TRBV10-3 with TRBJ2-1, with D tentatively TRBD1 (6 bases). This CDR3 has 14 residues. V was pared by 5 bases and J by 7 bases, with 15 bases between. CDR1 and CDR2 from the germline V gene are ENHRY and SYGVKD. The CDR3 loop reads CAISYRESLNEQFF. The CDR3 DNA sequence: TGTGCCATCAGTTACAGGGAAAGCTTGAATGAGCAGTTCTTC.

This clonotype was detected a few times. The CDR3 nucleotides are TGTGCCAGCAGCGTAAGGACTAGCGGGGTGACAGATACGCAGTATTTT. Its protein product is CASSVRTSGVTDTQYF. This chain joins TRBV9 and TRBJ2-3, with 12 bases fitting TRBD2. The length of the CDR3 is 16 residues. Germline values: CDR1 SGDLS, CDR2 YYNGEE. The junction had 3 bases not matched to a gene; V was cut back by 1 base and J by 3 bases. The whole variable domain, filled in from reference TRBV9 and TRBJ2-3, reads DSGVTQTPKHLITATGQRVTLRCSPRSGDLSVYWYQQSLDQGLQFLIQYYNGEERAKGNILERFSAQQFPDLHSELNLSSLELGDSALYFCASSVRTSGVTDTQYFGPGTRLTVL.

The J gene is TRBJ1-1, the V gene TRBV6-1; unclear D gene. Trimming took 6 bases from V and 1 from J, leaving 12 bases between them. The CDR3 runs to 14 residues. The germline V gene encodes CDR1 MNHNS and CDR2 SASEGT. CDR3 nucleotides: TGTGCCAGCAGACTACCCCAGGCGAACACTGAAGCTTTCTTT. Protein: CASRLPQANTEAFF.

The chain couples TRBV2 to TRBJ2-1; 8 nucleotides agree with TRBD1. The length of the CDR3 is 13 residues. The V segment lost 7 bases and the J segment 7 bases; nucleotides outside the gene matches: 6. In germline, CDR1 is SNHLY, CDR2 FYNNEI. The CDR3 loop is CASKDRVVNEQFF. In nucleotides, the CDR3 is TGTGCCAGCAAGGACAGGGTGGTGAATGAGCAGTTCTTC.

This sequence joins TRBV25-1 and TRBJ2-5; 9 bases match TRBD1. The V gene end was trimmed by 3 bases and the J gene end by 11 bases; junction bases not matched to a gene: 16. Germline CDR1 is MGHDK and CDR2 is SYGVNS. This CDR3 region has 16 residues. DNA for the CDR3: TGTGCCAGCAGTGACCAAAGGGACAGGGAGTGGAATGAGCAGTACTTC. This codes for CASSDQRDREWNEQYF.

This clonotype has more than one count but fewer than ten. The chain couples TRBV6-2 or TRBV6-3 to TRBJ2-5, with unresolved D. The CDR3 totals 14 residues. Germline V gene lookup returns CDR1 MNHEY and CDR2 SVGEGT. V was shortened by 2 bases and J by 7 bases, with 14 bases between the two germline ends. The CDR3, as DNA: TGTGCCAGCAGTTACGCCCCGACCCCATGGACCCAGTACTTC. Its protein product is CASSYAPTPWTQYF.

The chain has TRBV11-2 and TRBJ1-1; D is unclear. The CDR3 extends over 15 amino acids. CDR1 and CDR2 from the germline V gene are SGHAT and FQNNGV. With 4 bases removed from V and 0 bases from J, the gap between germline ends came to 12 bases. The CDR3 loop reads CASSSAEDLNTEAFF. The CDR3 nucleotides read TGTGCCAGCAGCTCCGCCGAGGACCTGAACACTGAAGCTTTCTTT. Together with reference TRBV11-2 and TRBJ1-1, the CDR3 gives the full variable domain: EAGVAQSPRYKIIEKRQSVAFWCNPISGHATLYWYQQILGQGPKLLIQFQNNGVVDDSQLPKDRFSAERLKGVDSTLKIQPAKLEDSAVYLCASSSAEDLNTEAFFGQGTRLTVV.

Note on this clonotype: Germline and junction disagree at one end, which may indicate a read error. The chain links TRBV7-2 to TRBJ1-4; D call uncertain. The germline V gene encodes CDR1 SGHTA and CDR2 FQGNSA. This CDR3 is built from 14 residues. This CDR3 is CASSHAPSNEKLFF. The DNA of the CDR3 is TGCGCCAGCAGCCACGCCCCAAGTAATGAAAAACTGTTTTTT. Looking up the rest from reference TRBV7-2 and TRBJ1-4 gives the full variable domain: GAGVSQSPSNKVTEKGKDVELRCDPISGHTALYWYRQSLGQGLEFLIYFQGNSAPDKSGLPSDRFSAERTGGSVSTLTIQRTQQEDSAVYLCASSHAPSNEKLFFGSGTQLSVL.

This clonotype was counted a few times. The gene calls are TRBV20-1 and TRBJ2-3; D possibly corresponds to TRBD1 (7 bases). The CDR3 contains 12 residues. Deletions cut 2 bases from V and 5 bases from J, with 8 bases between. CDR1 and CDR2 (germline): DFQATT, SNEGSKA (reference sequence). The CDR3 here is CSARQGGDTQYF. The CDR3 DNA reads TGCAGTGCTAGACAGGGGGGAGATACGCAGTATTTT.

The genes are TRBV3-1 and TRBJ2-1, with D possibly matching TRBD2 (5 bases). Per the germline V gene, CDR1 is LGHDT and CDR2 is YNNKEL (reference sequence). The CDR3 has 15 residues. Trimming removed 4 bases from V and 14 bases from J, with 24 bases in between. The CDR3 spells CASSLTRSGRSTEFF. The CDR3 coding sequence is TGTGCCAGCAGCCTAACGAGAAGCGGTAGGTCTACGGAGTTCTTC.

Only a few counts were recorded for this clonotype. This chain uses TRBV20-1 with TRBJ2-7; tentatively, D is TRBD2 (5 bases). The end of the DNA aligns better with TRBJ2-5, so the J call may be wrong. This CDR3 has 12 residues. CDR1 and CDR2 (germline): DFQATT, SNEGSKA (reference sequence). CDR3 in DNA: TGCAGTGCTAGCGGGGTATCTGAGACCCAGTACTTC. Residues: CSASGVSETQYF.

This clonotype was observed a few times. The CDR3 DNA follows: TGCAGCGTTGAACCGGGACAGTCTAACTATGGCTACACCTTC. Protein: CSVEPGQSNYGYTF. The rearrangement links TRBV29-1 to TRBJ1-2; 7 bases match TRBD1. Germline V gene lookup returns CDR1 SQVTM and CDR2 ANQGSEA. This CDR3 comprises 14 residues. V dropped 2 bases and J dropped 0; count of bases not matched to a gene: 3.

The V gene is TRBV28, the J gene TRBJ2-5; possible D gene TRBD2, 5 bases. The CDR3 runs 12 residues. The germline V gene encodes CDR1 MDHEN and CDR2 SYDVKM. V was pared by 8 bases and J by 4 bases, with 11 bases between. The CDR3, as DNA: TGTGCCAGCTTGGGAGACCGAGAGACCCAGTACTTC. Its translation is CASLGDRETQYF.

This chain connects TRBV6-5 to TRBJ1-2; D not certain. Germline V CDR1 and CDR2: MNHEY, SVGAGI. The CDR3 loop spans 15 amino acids. The ends were cut back, 0 bases at V and 2 bases at J, with 10 bases in the middle. CDR3 residues: CASSYSNLRNYGYTF. The CDR3 DNA reads TGTGCCAGCAGTTACTCGAACCTCAGGAACTATGGCTACACCTTC.

The CDR3 spells CASSLGQRSEAFF. DNA of the CDR3: TGCGCCAGCAGCTTAGGGCAGCGCTCAGAAGCTTTCTTT. The V gene is TRBV5-1, the J gene TRBJ1-1; no definite D call. With 2 bases removed from V and 8 bases from J, the gap between germline ends came to 13 bases. The CDR3 covers 13 residues. Germline V gene data show CDR1 as SGHRS and CDR2 as YFSETQ.

This chain connects TRBV2 to TRBJ2-3; TRBD1 or TRBD2 may be the D gene (5 bases each). The CDR3 runs to 15 residues. Trimming cost V 6 bases and J 5 bases, with 18 bases left between them. Germline V gene data show CDR1 as SNHLY and CDR2 as FYNNEI. The CDR3 DNA reads TGTGCCAGCAGGCAGGGACCCCGTATTGGAGATACGCAGTATTTT. This sequence encodes CASRQGPRIGDTQYF.

This clonotype appeared a few times. The V gene is TRBV7-2, the J gene TRBJ2-3; TRBD2 agrees at 10 bases. This CDR3 is 16 amino acids long. Trimming at V came to 5 bases and at J to 6 bases, leaving 11 bases not matched to a gene. Germline V lookup: CDR1 SGHTA, CDR2 FQGNSA. This CDR3 is CASSPQRGGQSDTQYF. The CDR3 nucleotides are TGTGCCAGCAGCCCACAGCGGGGGGGCCAGTCGGATACGCAGTATTTT.

The chain couples TRBV12-3 or TRBV12-4 to TRBJ2-3; 11 nucleotides agree with TRBD2. J lost 6 bases, V lost 5 bases, and 13 bases had no gene match. The CDR3 has 17 amino acids. The CDR3 DNA follows: TGTGCCAGCAGTCCCGGGGGACTAGCGGACCTCGTGGATACGCAGTATTTT. Protein: CASSPGGLADLVDTQYF.

This clonotype appeared a few times. This sequence joins TRBV27 and TRBJ2-1; 10 nucleotides align to TRBD1. V dropped 5 bases and J dropped 7; count of bases not matched to a gene: 8. This CDR3 is 15 amino acids long. The germline V gene encodes CDR1 MNHEY and CDR2 SMNVEV (reference sequence). The CDR3 region has the DNA TGTGCCAGCAGTCTACCGGGACAGGGGTTGAATGAGCAGTTCTTC. Translation: CASSLPGQGLNEQFF.

This clonotype was seen a handful of times. The rearrangement uses TRBV28 and TRBJ2-7, with TRBD2 identical over 13 bases. V shed 5 bases, J shed 2 bases, and the junction held 3 bases outside the gene matches. The CDR3 loop spans 15 amino acids. The germline V gene has CDR1 MDHEN and CDR2 SYDVKM. The CDR3 DNA reads TGTGCCAGCAGTCGACTAGCGGGGGGTCCCTACGAGCAGTACTTC. Its translation is CASSRLAGGPYEQYF.